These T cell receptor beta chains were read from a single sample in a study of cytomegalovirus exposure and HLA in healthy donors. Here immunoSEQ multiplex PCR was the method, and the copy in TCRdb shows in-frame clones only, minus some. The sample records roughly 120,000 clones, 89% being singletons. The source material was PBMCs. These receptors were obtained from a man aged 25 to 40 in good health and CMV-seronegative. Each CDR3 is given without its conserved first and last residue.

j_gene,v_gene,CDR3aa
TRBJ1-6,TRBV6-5,ASRGQSDVPLH
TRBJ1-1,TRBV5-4,ASSYYGTGTEAF
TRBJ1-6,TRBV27,ASSLSSGFNSPLH
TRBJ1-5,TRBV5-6,ASSLGQGAIQPQH
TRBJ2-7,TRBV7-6,ASSLGTQGEVYEQY
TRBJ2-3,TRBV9,ASSARARIGTDTQY
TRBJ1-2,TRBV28,ASSLSGWRNGYGYT
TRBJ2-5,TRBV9,ASSPGSRQETQY
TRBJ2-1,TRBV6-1,ASRTTLTGYNEQF
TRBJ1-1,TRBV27,ASSTIAGTEAF
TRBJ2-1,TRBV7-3,ASSASGPSSYNEQF
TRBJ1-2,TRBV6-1,ATVTGRANYGYT
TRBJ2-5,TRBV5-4,ASSSGTSGGPQETQY
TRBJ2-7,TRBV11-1,ASSRGQGIYEQY
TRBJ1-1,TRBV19,ASSMSGTGSRAEAF
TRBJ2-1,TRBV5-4,ASSFIETKAGNEQF
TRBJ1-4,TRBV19,ASSMEGATNEKLF
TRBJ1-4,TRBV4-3,ASSQEGTGGERGKLF
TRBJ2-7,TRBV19,ASAKGRTGSYEQY
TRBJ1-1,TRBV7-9,ASRPGSTEAF
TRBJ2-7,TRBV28,ASRQGLTHEQY
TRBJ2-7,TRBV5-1,ASSPYGWAGGANEQY
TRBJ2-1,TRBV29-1,SVEGTGLRNEQF
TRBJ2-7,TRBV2,ASRSDSSYEQY
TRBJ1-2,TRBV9,ASSPLGQGAIYGYT
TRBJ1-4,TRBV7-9,ASSSRTGPNEKLF
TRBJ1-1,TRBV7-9,ASSLRDRGTEAF
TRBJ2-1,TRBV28,ASSLVPTSGRHNEQF
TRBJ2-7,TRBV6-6,ASSYGDSLETYEQY
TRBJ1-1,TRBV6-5,ASSTWGTAEAF
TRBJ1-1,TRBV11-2,ASSPLGGQRTTEAF
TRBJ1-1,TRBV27,ASSSQIYGQGGTEAF
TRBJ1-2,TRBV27,ASSTAQGYGYT
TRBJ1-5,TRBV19,ASRARGNQPQH
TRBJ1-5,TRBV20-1,SAQGSGPQH
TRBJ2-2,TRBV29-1,SVASEVNTGELF
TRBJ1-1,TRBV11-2,ASRAQGSMNTEAF
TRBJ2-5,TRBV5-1,ASSSTPGQLKQRTQY
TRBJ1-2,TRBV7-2,ASSLGPGQGYYGYT
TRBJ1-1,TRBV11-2,ASSFPRNTEAF
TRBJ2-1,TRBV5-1,ASSPLAGGLNEQF
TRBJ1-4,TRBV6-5,ASSSGPVTNEKLF
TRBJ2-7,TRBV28,ASRGEGYGRGPIEQY
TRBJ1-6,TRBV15,ATRGRGWNSPLH
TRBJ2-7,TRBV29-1,SVEDRGAGGQYEQY
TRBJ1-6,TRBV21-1,ASSASLLTGSSYNSPLH
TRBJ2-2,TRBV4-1,ASSRSGVNTGELF
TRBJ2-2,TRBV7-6,ASSLVGLAGGLNTGELF
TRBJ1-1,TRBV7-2,ASSPGGNENTEAF
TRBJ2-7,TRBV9,ASSVESGSSYEQY
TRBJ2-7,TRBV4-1,ASSAGLVLEQY
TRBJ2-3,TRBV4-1,ASSQARGPDTQY